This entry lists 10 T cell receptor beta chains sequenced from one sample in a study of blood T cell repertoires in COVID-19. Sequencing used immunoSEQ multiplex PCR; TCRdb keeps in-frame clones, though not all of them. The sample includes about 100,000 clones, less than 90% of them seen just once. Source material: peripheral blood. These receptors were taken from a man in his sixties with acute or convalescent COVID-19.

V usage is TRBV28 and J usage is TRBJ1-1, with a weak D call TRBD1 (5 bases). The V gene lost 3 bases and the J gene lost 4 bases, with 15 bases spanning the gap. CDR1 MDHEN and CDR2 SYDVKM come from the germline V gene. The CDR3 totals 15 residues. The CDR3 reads CASSFRAGYSTEAFF. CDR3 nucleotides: TGTGCCAGCAGTTTCAGGGCTGGGTACAGCACTGAAGCTTTCTTT.

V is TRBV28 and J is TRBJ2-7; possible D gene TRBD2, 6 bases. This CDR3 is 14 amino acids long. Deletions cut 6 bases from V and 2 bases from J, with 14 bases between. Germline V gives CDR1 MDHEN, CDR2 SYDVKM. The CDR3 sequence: CASSPPGDPYEQYF. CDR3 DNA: TGTGCCAGCAGCCCCCCGGGGGACCCCTACGAGCAGTACTTC.

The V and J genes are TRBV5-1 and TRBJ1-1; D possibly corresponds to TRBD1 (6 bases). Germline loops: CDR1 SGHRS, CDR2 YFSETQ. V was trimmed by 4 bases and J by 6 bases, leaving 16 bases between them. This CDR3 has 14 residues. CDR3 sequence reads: CASSQGSGSAEAFF. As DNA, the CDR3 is TGCGCCAGCAGCCAGGGGTCTGGGAGCGCTGAAGCTTTCTTT.

The CDR3 reads CASSSYRGPEGAYEQYF. In nucleotides, the CDR3 is TGTGCCAGCAGCTCCTACAGGGGGCCCGAAGGGGCGTACGAGCAGTACTTC. This chain joins TRBV5-6 and TRBJ2-7; the match to TRBD1 covers 9 bases. Per the germline V gene, CDR1 is SGHDT and CDR2 is YYEEEE. The length of the CDR3 is 17 residues. V lost 3 bases and J lost 4; bases outside the gene matches: 14.

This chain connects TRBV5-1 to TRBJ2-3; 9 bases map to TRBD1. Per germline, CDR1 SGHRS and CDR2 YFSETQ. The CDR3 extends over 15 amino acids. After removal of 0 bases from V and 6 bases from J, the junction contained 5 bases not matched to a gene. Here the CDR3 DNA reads TGCGCCAGCAGCTTGGGGGACAGGGTGAGGGATACGCAGTATTTT. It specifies CASSLGDRVRDTQYF.

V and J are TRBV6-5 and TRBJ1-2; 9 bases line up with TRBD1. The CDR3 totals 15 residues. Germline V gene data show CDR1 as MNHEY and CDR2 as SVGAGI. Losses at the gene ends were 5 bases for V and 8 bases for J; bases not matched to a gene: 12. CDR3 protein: CASSLKEQGATGYTF. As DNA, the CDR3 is TGTGCCAGCAGTCTTAAAGAACAGGGGGCGACCGGCTACACCTTC.

This CDR3 is CASRRTSGPTGELFF. The DNA for the CDR3 is TGTGCCAGCAGGCGGACTAGCGGGCCGACCGGGGAGCTGTTTTTT. The chain couples TRBV6-5 to TRBJ2-2; 11 bases are shared with TRBD2. V was clipped by 6 bases and J by 5 bases; unmatched bases: 5. Looked up from germline, CDR1 is MNHEY and CDR2 is SVGAGI. The length of the CDR3 is 15 residues.

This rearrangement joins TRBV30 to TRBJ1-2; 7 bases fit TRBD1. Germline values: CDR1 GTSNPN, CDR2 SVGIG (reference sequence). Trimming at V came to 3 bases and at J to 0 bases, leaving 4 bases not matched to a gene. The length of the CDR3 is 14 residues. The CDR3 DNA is TGTGCCTGGAGGAAACAGGGGACTAACTATGGCTACACCTTC. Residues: CAWRKQGTNYGYTF. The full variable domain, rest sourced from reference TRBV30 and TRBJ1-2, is SQTIHQWPATLVQPVGSPLSLECTVEGTSNPNLYWYRQAAGRGLQLLFYSVGIGQISSEVPQNLSASRPQDRQFILSSKKLLLSDSGFYLCAWRKQGTNYGYTFGSGTRLTVV.

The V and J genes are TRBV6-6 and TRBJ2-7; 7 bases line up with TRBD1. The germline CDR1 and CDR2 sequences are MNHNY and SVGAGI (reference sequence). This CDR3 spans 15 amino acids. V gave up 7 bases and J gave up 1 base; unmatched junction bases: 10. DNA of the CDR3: TGTGCCAGCACCCCTCCGGGCAGGGGGTCCTACGAGCAGTACTTC. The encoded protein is CASTPPGRGSYEQYF.

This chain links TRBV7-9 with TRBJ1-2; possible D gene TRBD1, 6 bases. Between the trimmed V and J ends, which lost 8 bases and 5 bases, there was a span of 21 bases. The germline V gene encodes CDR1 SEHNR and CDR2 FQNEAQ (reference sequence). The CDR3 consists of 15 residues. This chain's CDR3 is CASAAGGLPYYGYTF. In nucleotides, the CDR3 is TGTGCCAGCGCCGCGGGGGGGCTCCCCTATTATGGCTACACCTTC.